The source of this T cell receptor (beta chain) is a study of cytomegalovirus exposure and HLA in healthy donors. Study-wide points: The study flagged about 150 TCR beta chains as cytomegalovirus-associated. The productive fraction for most TCR beta V segments was about 90% or about 30% in an earlier analysis.

Germline CDR1 SNHLY, CDR2 FYNNEI. V lost 4 bases, J lost 0 bases, and 3 bases lay in between. The CDR3 spans 13 residues. Regarding this clone: Its antigen is unidentified.

PCR amplification relied on 60 Vbeta primers (plus 13 Jbeta primers). Repertoires were generated with immunoSEQ multiplex PCR, while TCRdb's copy carries only in-frame clones and drops some. The table records about 200,000 clones, around 80% of them present only once. Sequences were obtained from PBMCs. This TCR was sampled from a woman between 18 and 29 years old in good health and CMV-seronegative. The V gene is TRBV2, the J gene TRBJ2-2; D not resolved. CDR3: CASSASNTGELFF. The CDR3 DNA follows: TGTGCCAGCAGTGCGTCGAACACCGGGGAGCTGTTTTTT.